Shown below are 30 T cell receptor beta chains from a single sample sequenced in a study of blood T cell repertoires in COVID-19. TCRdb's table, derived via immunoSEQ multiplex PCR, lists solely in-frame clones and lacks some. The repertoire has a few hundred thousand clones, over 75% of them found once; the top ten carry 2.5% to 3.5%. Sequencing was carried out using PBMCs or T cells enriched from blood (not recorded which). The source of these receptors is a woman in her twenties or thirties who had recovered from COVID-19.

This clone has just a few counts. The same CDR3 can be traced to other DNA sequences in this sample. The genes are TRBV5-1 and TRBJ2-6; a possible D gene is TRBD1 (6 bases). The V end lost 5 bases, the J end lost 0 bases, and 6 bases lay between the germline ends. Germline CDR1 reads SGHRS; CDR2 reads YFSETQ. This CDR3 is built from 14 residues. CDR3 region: CASRDSSGANVLTF. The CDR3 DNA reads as TGCGCCAGCAGGGACAGCTCTGGGGCCAACGTCCTGACTTTC.

The CDR3 nucleotides read TGTGCCAGCACCCCTACCGAGCAGTACTTC. Translating gives CASTPTEQYF. The rearrangement joins TRBV27 to TRBJ2-7; no reliable D call. The germline gives CDR1 MNHEY, CDR2 SMNVEV (reference sequence). V was trimmed by 7 bases and J by 6 bases, leaving 7 bases between them. This CDR3 has 10 residues.

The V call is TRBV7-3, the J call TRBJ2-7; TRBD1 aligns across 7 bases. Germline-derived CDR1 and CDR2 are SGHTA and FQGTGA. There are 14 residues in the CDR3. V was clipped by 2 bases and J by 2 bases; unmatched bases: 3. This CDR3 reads CASSLGDSTYEQYF. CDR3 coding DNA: TGTGCCAGCAGCTTAGGGGACAGCACCTACGAGCAGTACTTC.

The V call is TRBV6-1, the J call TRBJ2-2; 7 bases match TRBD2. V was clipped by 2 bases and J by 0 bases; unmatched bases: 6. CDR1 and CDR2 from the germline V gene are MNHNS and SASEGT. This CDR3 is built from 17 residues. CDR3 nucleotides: TGTGCCAGCAGTGAATCCGGGAGGCGGCCGAACACCGGGGAGCTGTTTTTT. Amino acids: CASSESGRRPNTGELFF.

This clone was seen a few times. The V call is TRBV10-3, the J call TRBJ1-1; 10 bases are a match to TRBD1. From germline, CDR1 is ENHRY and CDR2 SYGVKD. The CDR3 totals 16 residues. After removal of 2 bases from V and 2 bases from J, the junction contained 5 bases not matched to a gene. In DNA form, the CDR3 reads TGTGCCATCAGTGAGCCAGGACAGGGGGGAAACACTGAAGCTTTCTTT. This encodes CAISEPGQGGNTEAFF.

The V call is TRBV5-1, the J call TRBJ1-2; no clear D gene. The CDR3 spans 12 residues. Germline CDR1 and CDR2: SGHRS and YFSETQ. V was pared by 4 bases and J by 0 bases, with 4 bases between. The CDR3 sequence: CASSEANYGYTF. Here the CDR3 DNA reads TGCGCCAGCAGCGAGGCTAACTATGGCTACACCTTC. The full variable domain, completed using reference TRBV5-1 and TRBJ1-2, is KAGVTQTPRYLIKTRGQQVTLSCSPISGHRSVSWYQQTPGQGLQFLFEYFSETQRNKGNFPGRFSGRQFSNSRSEMNVSTLELGDSALYLCASSEANYGYTFGSGTRLTVV.

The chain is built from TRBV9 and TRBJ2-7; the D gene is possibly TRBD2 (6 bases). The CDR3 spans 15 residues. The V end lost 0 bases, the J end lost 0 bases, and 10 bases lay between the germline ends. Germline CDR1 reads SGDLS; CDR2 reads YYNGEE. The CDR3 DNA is TGTGCCAGCAGCGTAGGGCGGGATAACTCCTACGAGCAGTACTTC. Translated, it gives CASSVGRDNSYEQYF.

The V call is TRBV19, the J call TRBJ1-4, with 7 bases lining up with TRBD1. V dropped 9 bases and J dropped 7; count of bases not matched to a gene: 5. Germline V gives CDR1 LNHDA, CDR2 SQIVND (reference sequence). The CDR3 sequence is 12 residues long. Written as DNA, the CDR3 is TGTGCCAGCCGGGACAGTGGTGAAAAACTGTTTTTT. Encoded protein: CASRDSGEKLFF.

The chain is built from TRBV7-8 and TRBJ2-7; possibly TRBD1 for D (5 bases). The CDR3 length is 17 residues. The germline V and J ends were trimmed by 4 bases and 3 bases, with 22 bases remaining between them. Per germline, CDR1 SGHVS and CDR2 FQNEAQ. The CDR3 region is CASSYPTDTYTFYEQYF. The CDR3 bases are TGTGCCAGCAGCTATCCTACGGACACCTACACCTTCTACGAGCAGTACTTC.

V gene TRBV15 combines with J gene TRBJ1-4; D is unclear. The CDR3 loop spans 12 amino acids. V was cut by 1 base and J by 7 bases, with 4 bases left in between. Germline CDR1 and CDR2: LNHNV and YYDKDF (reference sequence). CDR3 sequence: CATSRASEKLFF. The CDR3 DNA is TGTGCCACCAGCAGAGCCAGTGAAAAACTGTTTTTT.

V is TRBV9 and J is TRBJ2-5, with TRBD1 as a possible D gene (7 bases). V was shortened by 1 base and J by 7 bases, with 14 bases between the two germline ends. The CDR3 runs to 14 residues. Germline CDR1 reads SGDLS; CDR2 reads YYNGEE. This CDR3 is CASSVSGGSGTQYF. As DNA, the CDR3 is TGTGCCAGCAGCGTATCAGGGGGTAGCGGGACCCAGTACTTC. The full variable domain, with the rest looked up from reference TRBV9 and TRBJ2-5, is DSGVTQTPKHLITATGQRVTLRCSPRSGDLSVYWYQQSLDQGLQFLIQYYNGEERAKGNILERFSAQQFPDLHSELNLSSLELGDSALYFCASSVSGGSGTQYFGPGTRLLVL.

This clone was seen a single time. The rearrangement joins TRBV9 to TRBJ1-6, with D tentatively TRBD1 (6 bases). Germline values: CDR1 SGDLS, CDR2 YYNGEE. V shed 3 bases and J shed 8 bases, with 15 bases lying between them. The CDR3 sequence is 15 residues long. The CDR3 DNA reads TGTGCCAGCAGCGCACAGACAGGCGGCTATTCACCCCTCCACTTT. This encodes CASSAQTGGYSPLHF.

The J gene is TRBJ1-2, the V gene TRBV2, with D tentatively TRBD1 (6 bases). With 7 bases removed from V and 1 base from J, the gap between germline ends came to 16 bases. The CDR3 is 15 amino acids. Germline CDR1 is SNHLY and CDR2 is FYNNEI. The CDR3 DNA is TGTGCCAGCATGGGGGAGTTAGGGGGTAACTATGGCTACACCTTC. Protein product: CASMGELGGNYGYTF.

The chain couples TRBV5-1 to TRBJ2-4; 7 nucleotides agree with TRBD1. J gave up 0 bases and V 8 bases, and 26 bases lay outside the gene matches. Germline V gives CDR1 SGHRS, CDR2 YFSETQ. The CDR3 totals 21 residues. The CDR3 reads CARPMESLTQGPGRAKNIQYF. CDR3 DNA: TGCGCCAGGCCAATGGAGTCCTTAACACAGGGGCCGGGGCGAGCCAAAAACATTCAGTACTTC.

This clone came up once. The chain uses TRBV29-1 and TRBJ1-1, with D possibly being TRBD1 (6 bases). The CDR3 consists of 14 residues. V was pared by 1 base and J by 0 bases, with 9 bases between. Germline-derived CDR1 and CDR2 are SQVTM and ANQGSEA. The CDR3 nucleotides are TGCAGCGTTGAAGGCACAGGGATGAACACTGAAGCTTTCTTT. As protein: CSVEGTGMNTEAFF.

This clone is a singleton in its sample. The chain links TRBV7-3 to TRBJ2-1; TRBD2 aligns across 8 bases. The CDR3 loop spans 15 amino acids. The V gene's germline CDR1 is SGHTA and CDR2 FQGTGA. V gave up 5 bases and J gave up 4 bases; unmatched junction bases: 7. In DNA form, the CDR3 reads TGTGCCAGCAGCCCCGGGGGGGCCGGGTACAATGAGCAGTTCTTC. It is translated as CASSPGGAGYNEQFF.

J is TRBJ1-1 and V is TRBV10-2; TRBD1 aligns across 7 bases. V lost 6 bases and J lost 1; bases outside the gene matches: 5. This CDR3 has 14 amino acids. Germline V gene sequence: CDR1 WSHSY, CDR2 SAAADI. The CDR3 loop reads CASRTTGENTEAFF. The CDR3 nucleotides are TGCGCCAGCAGAACTACAGGGGAGAACACTGAAGCTTTCTTT.

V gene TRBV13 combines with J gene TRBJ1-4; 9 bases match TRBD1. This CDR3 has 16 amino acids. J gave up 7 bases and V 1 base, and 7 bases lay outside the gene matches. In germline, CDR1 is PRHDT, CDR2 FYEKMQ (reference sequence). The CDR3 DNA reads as TGTGCCAGCAGCTTAGATCGGCGGACAGGGGTTGAAAAACTGTTTTTT. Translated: CASSLDRRTGVEKLFF.

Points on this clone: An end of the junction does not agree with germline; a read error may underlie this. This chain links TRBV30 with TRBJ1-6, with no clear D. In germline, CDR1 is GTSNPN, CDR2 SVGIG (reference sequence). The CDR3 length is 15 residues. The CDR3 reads CAWRSGSFGNSPLHF. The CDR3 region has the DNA TGTGCATGGAGGTCGGGATCCTTTGGCAATTCACCCCTCCACTTT.

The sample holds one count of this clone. Here the CDR3 DNA reads TGTGCCAGCAGCCGGGACTTCTACAATGAGCAGTTCTTC. It is translated as CASSRDFYNEQFF. V usage is TRBV6-5 and J usage is TRBJ2-1; possibly TRBD2 for D (6 bases). The CDR3 length is 13 residues. Germline assignment: CDR1 MNHEY and CDR2 SVGAGI. Trimming cost V 6 bases and J 3 bases, with 9 bases left between them.

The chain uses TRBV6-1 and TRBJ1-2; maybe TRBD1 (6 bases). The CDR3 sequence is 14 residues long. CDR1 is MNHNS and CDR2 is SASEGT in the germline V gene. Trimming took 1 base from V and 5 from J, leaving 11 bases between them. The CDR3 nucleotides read TGTGCCAGCAGTGAAGGTGGCAGGGGATATGGCTACACCTTC. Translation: CASSEGGRGYGYTF.

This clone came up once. The CDR3 reads CATSAFGQGGTDTQYF. CDR3 sequence (DNA): TGTGCCACCAGTGCTTTCGGACAGGGGGGAACAGATACGCAGTATTTT. This sequence joins TRBV24-1 and TRBJ2-3; 10 bases fit TRBD1. The CDR3 length is 16 residues. Germline V gene sequence: CDR1 KGHDR, CDR2 SFDVKD. V lost 5 bases and J lost 3; bases outside the gene matches: 7.

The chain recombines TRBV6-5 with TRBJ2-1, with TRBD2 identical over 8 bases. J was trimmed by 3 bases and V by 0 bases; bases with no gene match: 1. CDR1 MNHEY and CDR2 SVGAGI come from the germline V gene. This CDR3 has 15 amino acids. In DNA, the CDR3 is TGTGCCAGCAGTTACTCTAGCGGGGTCTACAATGAGCAGTTCTTC. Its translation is CASSYSSGVYNEQFF.

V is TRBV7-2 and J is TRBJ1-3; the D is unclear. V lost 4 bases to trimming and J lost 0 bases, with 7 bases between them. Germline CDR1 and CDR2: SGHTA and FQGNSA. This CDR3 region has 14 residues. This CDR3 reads CASSYRDSGNTIYF. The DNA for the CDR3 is TGTGCCAGCAGCTACCGGGACTCTGGAAACACCATATATTTT. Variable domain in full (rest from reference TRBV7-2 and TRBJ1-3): GAGVSQSPSNKVTEKGKDVELRCDPISGHTALYWYRQSLGQGLEFLIYFQGNSAPDKSGLPSDRFSAERTGGSVSTLTIQRTQQEDSAVYLCASSYRDSGNTIYFGEGSWLTVV.

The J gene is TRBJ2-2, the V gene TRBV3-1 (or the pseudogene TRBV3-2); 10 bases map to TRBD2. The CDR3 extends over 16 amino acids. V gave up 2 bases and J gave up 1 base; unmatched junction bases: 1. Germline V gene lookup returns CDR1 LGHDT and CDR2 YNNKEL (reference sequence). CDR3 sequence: CASSQIAGGNTGELFF. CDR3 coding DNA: TGTGCCAGCAGCCAAATAGCGGGGGGGAACACCGGGGAGCTGTTTTTT.

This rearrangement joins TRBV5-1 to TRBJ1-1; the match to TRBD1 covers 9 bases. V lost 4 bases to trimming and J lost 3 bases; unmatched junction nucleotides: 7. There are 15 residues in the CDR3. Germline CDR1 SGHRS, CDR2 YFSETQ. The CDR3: CASSPTGGGYTEAFF. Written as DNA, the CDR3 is TGCGCCAGCAGCCCAACAGGGGGCGGTTACACTGAAGCTTTCTTT.

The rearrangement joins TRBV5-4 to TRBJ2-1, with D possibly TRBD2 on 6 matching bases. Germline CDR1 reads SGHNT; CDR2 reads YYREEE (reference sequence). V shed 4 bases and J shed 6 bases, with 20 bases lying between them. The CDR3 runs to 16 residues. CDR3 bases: TGTGCCAGCAGCATTGTCGGGAGTCTTAGAAGCAATGAGCAGTTCTTC. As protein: CASSIVGSLRSNEQFF.

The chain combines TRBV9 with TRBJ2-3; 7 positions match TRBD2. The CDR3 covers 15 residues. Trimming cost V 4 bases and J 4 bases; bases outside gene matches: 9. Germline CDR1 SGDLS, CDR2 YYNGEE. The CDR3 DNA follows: TGTGCCAGCAGCTCTGGGGGGGGATTTGCAGATACGCAGTATTTT. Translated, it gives CASSSGGGFADTQYF.

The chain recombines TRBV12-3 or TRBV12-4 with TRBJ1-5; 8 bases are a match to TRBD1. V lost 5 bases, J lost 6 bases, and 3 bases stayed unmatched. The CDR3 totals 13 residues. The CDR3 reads CASSTGGSQPQHF. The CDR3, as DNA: TGTGCCAGCAGTACAGGGGGGAGTCAGCCCCAGCATTTT.

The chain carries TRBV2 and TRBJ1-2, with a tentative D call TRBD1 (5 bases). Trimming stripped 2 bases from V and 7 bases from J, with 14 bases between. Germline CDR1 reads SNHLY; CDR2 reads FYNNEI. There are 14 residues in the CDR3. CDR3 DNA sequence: TGTGCCAGCAGTGAACCCGTTAGTCAGGGTGGCTACACCTTC. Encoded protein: CASSEPVSQGGYTF.